One and the same sample provided the 26 T cell receptor beta chains below, sequenced in a study of shared clonotypes between healthy human individuals. Produced via immunoSEQ multiplex PCR; TCRdb's table is partial and in-frame only. The data show some 490,000 clones, 81% seen once. Material for sequencing was PBMCs. The source of these receptors is a woman aged 40 to 55 in good health. Some clones in this sample may be carry-over from other donors' samples.

The chain carries TRBV28 and TRBJ2-5, with D uncertain. Trimming pared 6 bases from V and 1 base from J, leaving 12 bases between. This CDR3 comprises 14 residues. Per the germline V gene, CDR1 is MDHEN and CDR2 is SYDVKM. The CDR3 sequence is CASSHGPAQETQYF. As DNA, the CDR3 is TGTGCCAGCAGCCACGGGCCGGCCCAAGAGACCCAGTACTTC.

The rearrangement links TRBV15 to TRBJ1-5; TRBD1 matches 10 bases. Losses at the gene ends were 3 bases for V and 5 bases for J; bases not matched to a gene: 7. The CDR3 length is 16 residues. CDR1 LNHNV and CDR2 YYDKDF come from the germline V gene (reference sequence). This CDR3 is CATSRGGQGIHQPQHF. The CDR3 DNA sequence: TGTGCCACCAGCAGGGGGGGACAGGGGATACATCAGCCCCAGCATTTT.

This clone turned up a few times. The chain employs TRBV7-2 and TRBJ2-2; D perhaps matches TRBD2 (5 bases). The ends were cut back, 7 bases at V and 0 bases at J, with 12 bases in the middle. This CDR3 contains 15 residues. The germline gives CDR1 SGHTA, CDR2 FQGNSA. The CDR3 nucleotides are TGTGCCAGCACCCCGATGGGAGCGAACACCGGGGAGCTGTTTTTT. The encoded protein is CASTPMGANTGELFF. The full variable domain, its missing parts supplied by reference TRBV7-2 and TRBJ2-2, is GAGVSQSPSNKVTEKGKDVELRCDPISGHTALYWYRQSLGQGLEFLIYFQGNSAPDKSGLPSDRFSAERTGGSVSTLTIQRTQQEDSAVYLCASTPMGANTGELFFGEGSRLTVL.

The gene calls are TRBV11-2 and TRBJ1-3; perhaps TRBD1 as D (6 bases). V was shortened by 5 bases and J by 0 bases, with 14 bases between the two germline ends. The germline V gene has CDR1 SGHAT and CDR2 FQNNGV. The CDR3 is 16 amino acids. The CDR3: CASSRRGGHSGNTIYF. In DNA, the CDR3 is TGTGCCAGCAGCCGTCGCGGGGGGCACTCTGGAAACACCATATATTTT.

V gene TRBV27 combines with J gene TRBJ2-7, with TRBD1 identical over 10 bases. V gave up 7 bases and J gave up 5 bases; unmatched junction bases: 5. There are 13 residues in the CDR3. The germline CDR1 and CDR2 sequences are MNHEY and SMNVEV (reference sequence). The CDR3 coding sequence is TGTGCCAGCACCGGACAGGGGGTCAACGAGCAGTACTTC. Translation: CASTGQGVNEQYF.

Of note for this clone: A much larger clonotype is one base distant, so this may be a read error. Additional DNA sequences in this sample encode the identical CDR3. This chain uses TRBV11-3 with TRBJ2-7, with a tentative D call TRBD1 (6 bases). The CDR3 length is 15 residues. V lost 6 bases and J lost 4, with 19 bases in between. Germline CDR1 reads SGHNT; CDR2 reads YENEEA. The DNA of the CDR3 is TGTGCCAGCAGACCTACAGGGCTTTTCCCATACGAGCAGTACTTC. It is translated as CASRPTGLFPYEQYF.

J is TRBJ1-4 and V is TRBV27; D is possibly TRBD1 (5 bases). The germline CDR1 and CDR2 sequences are MNHEY and SMNVEV (reference sequence). Trimming took 6 bases from V and 4 from J, leaving 9 bases between them. This CDR3 contains 13 residues. CDR3 nucleotide sequence: TGTGCCAGCAGAGGGACGATTAATGAAAAACTGTTTTTT. Translating gives CASRGTINEKLFF.

A note on this clone: Since a far larger clone is one base different, this is likely a read error. The gene calls are TRBV10-3 and TRBJ1-2; 8 bases match TRBD1. The CDR3 runs to 16 residues. Germline V gene data show CDR1 as ENHRY and CDR2 as SYGVKD. V lost 2 bases and J lost 4; bases outside the gene matches: 9. In nucleotides, the CDR3 is TGTGCCATCAGTGAGAAGTGGCAGGGGGCGGTCTATGGCTACACCTTC. This translates into CAISEKWQGAVYGYTF.

This chain joins TRBV27 and TRBJ1-1; TRBD1 agrees at 7 bases. The CDR3 sequence is 15 residues long. Trimming at V came to 5 bases and at J to 6 bases, leaving 12 bases not matched to a gene. Looked up from germline, CDR1 is MNHEY and CDR2 is SMNVEV (reference sequence). In nucleotides, the CDR3 is TGTGCCAGCAGTCCAACGACAGGGCTGCGGTCTGAAGCTTTCTTT. It is translated as CASSPTTGLRSEAFF.

The chain recombines TRBV28 with TRBJ2-7; 7 nucleotides align to TRBD1. The germline V gene has CDR1 MDHEN and CDR2 SYDVKM. The CDR3 has 19 residues. The V segment lost 2 bases and the J segment 1 base; nucleotides outside the gene matches: 17. The CDR3 protein is CASSLPRRLTPGQSYEQYF. CDR3 DNA: TGTGCCAGCAGTTTACCCCGAAGACTCACGCCGGGACAGTCCTACGAGCAGTACTTC.

This chain links TRBV7-2 with TRBJ2-7; 7 bases are shared with TRBD2. Germline-derived CDR1 and CDR2 are SGHTA and FQGNSA. CDR3 length equals 14 residues. Trimming removed 1 base from V and 6 bases from J; junction bases left unmatched: 6. DNA of the CDR3: TGTGCCAGCAGCTTAGATCGACTAGCTGGCGAGCAGTACTTC. Translating gives CASSLDRLAGEQYF.

The chain employs TRBV5-4 and TRBJ2-2, with 14 bases aligning to TRBD2. Germline lookup yields CDR1 SGHNT and CDR2 YYREEE (reference sequence). The junction had 10 bases not matched to a gene; V was cut back by 6 bases and J by 6 bases. The CDR3 runs 17 residues. CDR3 in amino acids: CASNRGGTSGSPGELFF. For the CDR3, the DNA is TGTGCCAGCAACCGAGGCGGGACTAGCGGGAGTCCCGGGGAGCTGTTTTTT.

Turning to this clone: The sample carries other DNA sequences with the same CDR3. V usage is TRBV28 and J usage is TRBJ1-4; 7 nucleotides line up with TRBD1. V dropped 3 bases and J dropped 5; count of bases not matched to a gene: 3. The CDR3 loop spans 14 amino acids. Per the germline V gene, CDR1 is MDHEN and CDR2 is SYDVKM. The CDR3 DNA is TGTGCCAGCAGTTTGGGACAGACAAATGAAAAACTGTTTTTT. This sequence encodes CASSLGQTNEKLFF.

The chain couples TRBV5-4 to TRBJ2-7, with D maybe TRBD1 (5 bases). V dropped 0 bases and J dropped 0 bases, with 10 bases sitting between them. CDR1 is SGHNT and CDR2 is YYREEE in the germline V gene (reference sequence). This CDR3 comprises 15 residues. The CDR3 loop reads CASSLARDSSYEQYF. The CDR3 nucleotides are TGTGCCAGCAGCTTGGCCCGAGACAGCTCCTACGAGCAGTACTTC. Combining the CDR3 with reference TRBV5-4 and TRBJ2-7 gives the whole variable domain ETGVTQSPTHLIKTRGQQVTLRCSSQSGHNTVSWYQQALGQGPQFIFQYYREEENGRGNFPPRFSGLQFPNYSSELNVNALELDDSALYLCASSLARDSSYEQYFGPGTRLTVT.

This clone was recorded many times. The chain carries TRBV6-1 and TRBJ2-5, with a possible D match to TRBD2 (6 bases). V lost 0 bases and J lost 5, with 10 bases in between. Germline V gives CDR1 MNHNS, CDR2 SASEGT. The CDR3 is 14 amino acids. The CDR3 protein is CASSEAGGFETQYF. CDR3 in DNA: TGTGCCAGCAGTGAAGCGGGAGGTTTTGAGACCCAGTACTTC.

This chain connects TRBV14 to TRBJ1-1; 10 bases line up with TRBD1. The junction had 21 bases not matched to a gene; V was cut back by 4 bases and J by 4 bases. CDR3 length: 20 amino acids. The V gene's germline CDR1 is SGHDN and CDR2 FVKESK. The CDR3 region is CASSRLLSTGGTLWGTEAFF. CDR3 bases: TGTGCCAGCAGCCGACTATTATCGACAGGGGGCACGCTTTGGGGCACTGAAGCTTTCTTT.

The J gene is TRBJ2-1, the V gene TRBV5-8; 7 bases are a match to TRBD1. The CDR3 loop spans 18 amino acids. Germline-derived CDR1 and CDR2 are SGHTS and YDEGEE. J lost 4 bases, V lost 0 bases, and 13 bases had no gene match. Here the CDR3 reads CASSLAPWQGVYYNEQFF. The CDR3 nucleotides are TGTGCCAGCAGCTTGGCGCCCTGGCAGGGGGTCTATTACAATGAGCAGTTCTTC. Filled out from reference TRBV5-8 and TRBJ2-1, the complete variable domain reads EAGVTQSPTHLIKTRGQQATLRCSPISGHTSVYWYQQALGLGLQFLLWYDEGEERNRGNFPPRFSGRQFPNYSSELNVNALELEDSALYLCASSLAPWQGVYYNEQFFGPGTRLTVL.

With regard to this clone: A far bigger clonotype differs at one base, so this is likely a read error. This chain links TRBV13 with TRBJ2-3; 9 nucleotides match TRBD1. This CDR3 spans 14 amino acids. CDR1 is PRHDT, CDR2 FYEKMQ, per germline (reference sequence). With V trimmed by 5 bases and J by 6 bases, 6 bases remained unmatched. DNA for the CDR3: TGTGCCAGCAGCCGGGACAGGGCGGTGGATACGCAGTATTTT. It yields the protein CASSRDRAVDTQYF. The full variable domain, rest sourced from reference TRBV13 and TRBJ2-3, is AAGVIQSPRHLIKEKRETATLKCYPIPRHDTVYWYQQGPGQDPQFLISFYEKMQSDKGSIPDRFSAQQFSDYHSELNMSSLELGDSALYFCASSRDRAVDTQYFGPGTRLTVL.

J is TRBJ1-2 and V is TRBV19; tentatively, D is TRBD1 (5 bases). This CDR3 comprises 15 residues. V dropped 6 bases and J dropped 8 bases, with 22 bases sitting between them. The germline V gene encodes CDR1 LNHDA and CDR2 SQIVND (reference sequence). The CDR3 nucleotides read TGTGCCAGTAGCCCACTGACAGAGCTTAGACACGGCTACACCTTC. It encodes CASSPLTELRHGYTF.

This clone has just a few counts. The rearrangement uses TRBV5-1 and TRBJ2-2; maybe TRBD1 (5 bases). Germline loops: CDR1 SGHRS, CDR2 YFSETQ. This CDR3 has 16 residues. V lost 1 base to trimming and J lost 5 bases, with 15 bases between them. DNA of the CDR3: TGCGCCAGCAGCTTGCCCGCAGGGTTAGGAACCGGGGAGCTGTTTTTT. This sequence encodes CASSLPAGLGTGELFF.

As to this clone: Only one base separates this from a far larger clonotype, so it likely reflects a read error. J is TRBJ2-1 and V is TRBV7-2; 9 bases agree with TRBD2. The CDR3 runs 14 residues. Per germline, CDR1 SGHTA and CDR2 FQGNSA. Germline trimming cut 4 bases from V and 9 bases from J; bases unmatched to any gene: 7. The DNA of the CDR3 is TGTGCCAGCAGCTATTTGCGGGAGGGCTGTGAGCAGTTCTTC. Translating gives CASSYLREGCEQFF.

This clone was seen at least ten times. The CDR3 reads CASSLCSTGCEQYF. In DNA form, the CDR3 reads TGTGCCAGCAGTTTATGCTCGACCGGATGCGAGCAGTACTTC. The chain uses TRBV28 and TRBJ2-5; D unclear. The J call is doubtful: the DNA matches TRBJ2-7 better. The V gene's germline CDR1 is MDHEN and CDR2 SYDVKM. CDR3 length equals 14 residues.

The chain combines TRBV9 with TRBJ1-1; D remains ambiguous. Trimming cost V 4 bases and J 0 bases, with 10 bases left between them. The germline V gene encodes CDR1 SGDLS and CDR2 YYNGEE. The CDR3 covers 14 residues. Written as DNA, the CDR3 is TGTGCCAGCAGCCCACCGCCCATGAACACTGAAGCTTTCTTT. It translates to CASSPPPMNTEAFF.

The chain couples TRBV25-1 to TRBJ2-7; 9 bases are shared with TRBD2. Per the germline V gene, CDR1 is MGHDK and CDR2 is SYGVNS. The CDR3 consists of 16 residues. V lost 6 bases to trimming and J lost 4 bases; unmatched junction nucleotides: 13. The CDR3 coding sequence is TGTGCCAGCAGCCGGGGGATGGCTAGCGGGATATACGAGCAGTACTTC. This translates into CASSRGMASGIYEQYF.

The V gene is TRBV15, the J gene TRBJ2-7; D is uncertain. The length of the CDR3 is 13 residues. V lost 0 bases, J lost 4 bases, and 7 bases lay in between. Germline V lookup: CDR1 LNHNV, CDR2 YYDKDF (reference sequence). DNA of the CDR3: TGTGCCACCAGCAGAGATGAACAGTACGAGCAGTACTTC. This translates into CATSRDEQYEQYF.

The V gene is TRBV4-2, the J gene TRBJ2-3; unclear D gene. Trimming shortened V by 2 bases and J by 5 bases, and 17 bases separated the two germline ends. CDR1 and CDR2 (germline): LGHNA, YNFKEQ. This CDR3 region has 16 residues. CDR3 residues: CASSQREGDGGDTQYF. The CDR3 nucleotides are TGTGCCAGCAGCCAAAGAGAAGGAGACGGCGGAGATACGCAGTATTTT.